The present T cell receptor (beta chain) was sequenced within a study of Ad26.COV2.S vaccination and SARS-CoV-2 variants. Whole-study context: The study gave Ad26.COV2.S intramuscularly, once or twice 56 days apart. Study results and limitations: Similar non-spike TCR breadth was seen in vaccine and placebo recipients. Vaccinees displayed broader spike-specific TCR repertoires than placebo recipients.

As to treatment: some 20 received Ad26.COV2.S at low or high dose, single or two shots; several received placebo; per-sample allocation not given. Specimen acquisition occurred on day 63 following the initial vaccine or placebo injection. Based in Boston, the donor was an adult of 18-55 years. Losses at the gene ends were 3 bases for V and 6 bases for J; bases not matched to a gene: 0. Per the germline V gene, CDR1 is MNHNS and CDR2 is SASEGT. The CDR3 is 14 amino acids. Repertoires were generated with immunoSEQ multiplex PCR, while TCRdb's copy carries only in-frame clones and drops some. The sample shows 320,000 or so clones, about 90% of them seen only once. On this clone itself: What it binds is unknown.

V and J are TRBV6-1 and TRBJ2-4; 12 positions match TRBD2. This material consisted of peripheral blood, taken in a trial of Ad26.COV2.S vaccine versus placebo. The receptor was derived from a person aged 18 to 59 who received the Ad26.COV2.S COVID-19 vaccine or a placebo. The CDR3 nucleotides are TGTGCCAGCAGTGAGGGACTAGCGGGAAACATTCAGTACTTC. Translation gives CASSEGLAGNIQYF.